A single sample gave rise to the 18 T cell receptor beta chains below, sequenced in a study of patients and donors after allogeneic stem cell transplantation. TCRdb called the RT-PCR reads again in MiXCR, with one record for every CDR3 protein. The table records hundreds of thousands of distinct CDR3 sequences, roughly 13% of them present only once. Sequenced: blood, either unsorted or a sorted T cell fraction (not recorded which). These receptors were obtained from a human donor who was either an allogeneic HSCT recipient or a stem cell or donor lymphocyte infusion donor (not recorded which). It is not recorded whose cells these are; they may come from a transplant donor.

This clonotype has at least ten counts. The rearrangement links TRBV5-4 to TRBJ2-3, with 7 bases that match TRBD2. V shed 5 bases and J 4 bases; nucleotides not matched to a gene: 7. The CDR3 covers 14 residues. CDR1 is SGHNT and CDR2 is YYREEE in the germline V gene (reference sequence). The CDR3 reads CASRSGASADTQYF. The CDR3 DNA reads as TGTGCCAGCAGGAGCGGGGCCTCGGCAGATACGCAGTATTTT.

At least ten counts were recorded for this clonotype. The chain is built from TRBV5-1 and TRBJ1-1, with a possible D match to TRBD1 (5 bases). V was pared by 3 bases and J by 5 bases, with 17 bases between. CDR3 length: 15 amino acids. Germline V gene data show CDR1 as SGHRS and CDR2 as YFSETQ. The CDR3: CASSSDTGRRTEAFF. CDR3 coding DNA: TGCGCCAGCAGCTCGGACACGGGGAGAAGGACTGAAGCTTTCTTT.

This clonotype showed up many times. The chain is built from TRBV29-1 and TRBJ1-2, with D perhaps TRBD1 (5 bases). The CDR3 extends over 12 amino acids. V was shortened by 7 bases and J by 4 bases, with 13 bases between the two germline ends. Germline values: CDR1 SQVTM, CDR2 ANQGSEA. The chain's CDR3 is CSAGGQGYGYTF. For the CDR3, the DNA is TGCAGCGCCGGCGGGCAGGGCTATGGCTACACCTTC.

This clonotype was observed a few times. The rearrangement joins TRBV10-3 to TRBJ2-2; tentative D call: TRBD2 (5 bases). Germline V lookup: CDR1 ENHRY, CDR2 SYGVKD. The CDR3 extends over 13 amino acids. Trimming took off 2 bases at V and 6 bases at J, with 7 bases between the two ends. This CDR3 reads CAISELAPGELFF. DNA of the CDR3: TGTGCCATCAGTGAGCTAGCCCCCGGGGAGCTGTTTTTT.

The rearrangement links TRBV6-2 or TRBV6-3 to TRBJ2-2; TRBD1 might be the D (5 bases). Germline loops: CDR1 MNHEY, CDR2 SVGEGT. Trimming pared 6 bases from V and 8 bases from J, leaving 10 bases between. The CDR3 is made up of 12 amino acids. The CDR3 coding sequence is TGTGCCAGCAGACAGGCGGCGGGGGAGCTGTTTTTT. It yields the protein CASRQAAGELFF.

This clonotype was observed many times. The chain uses TRBV12-3 or TRBV12-4 and TRBJ2-5; D is possibly TRBD2 (6 bases). The CDR3 loop spans 13 amino acids. Between the trimmed V and J ends, which lost 7 bases and 2 bases, there was a span of 11 bases. As DNA, the CDR3 is TGTGCCAGCACCTACGGGAGTCAAGAGACCCAGTACTTC. This codes for CASTYGSQETQYF.

In its sample, this clonotype was seen many times. The chain combines TRBV12-3 or TRBV12-4 with TRBJ1-6, with D perhaps TRBD1 (6 bases). V lost 5 bases, J lost 10 bases, and 12 bases lay in between. This CDR3 spans 13 amino acids. In DNA form, the CDR3 reads TGTGCCAGCAGTCGCAAGGGGGGATCACCCCTCCACTTT. Translating it yields CASSRKGGSPLHF.

The chain is built from TRBV19 and TRBJ1-2; maybe TRBD1 (6 bases). Trimming removed 9 bases at V and 4 bases at J, with 21 bases between. This CDR3 comprises 15 residues. CDR1 and CDR2 from the germline V gene are LNHDA and SQIVND (reference sequence). The CDR3 nucleotides read TGTGCCAGCCTAGGAAATGCCAGGGGAGGCTATGGCTACACCTTC. Encoded protein: CASLGNARGGYGYTF. The full variable domain, rest sourced from reference TRBV19 and TRBJ1-2, is DGGITQSPKYLFRKEGQNVTLSCEQNLNHDAMYWYRQDPGQGLRLIYYSQIVNDFQKGDIAEGYSVSREKKESFPLTVTSAQKNPTAFYLCASLGNARGGYGYTFGSGTRLTVV.

Only a few counts were recorded for this clonotype. The chain recombines TRBV27 with TRBJ2-2; D is undetermined. The CDR3 has 13 amino acids. Per the germline V gene, CDR1 is MNHEY and CDR2 is SMNVEV (reference sequence). V was cut by 6 bases and J by 6 bases, with 11 bases left in between. CDR3 sequence (DNA): TGTGCCAGCAGCCCCGTCAGCGCCGGGGAGCTGTTTTTT. Protein product: CASSPVSAGELFF.

This clonotype was observed many times. This CDR3 reads CASSQATGTLETQYF. The CDR3 nucleotides read TGCGCCAGCAGCCAGGCGACAGGGACCCTCGAGACCCAGTACTTC. V and J are TRBV4-3 and TRBJ2-5, with 7 bases identical to TRBD1. The CDR3 totals 15 residues. V gave up 3 bases and J gave up 5 bases; unmatched junction bases: 9. The germline V gene has CDR1 LGHNA and CDR2 YSLEER.

The chain couples TRBV15 to TRBJ1-6, with a tentative D call TRBD1 (5 bases). Between the trimmed V and J ends, which lost 6 bases and 8 bases, there was a span of 17 bases. This CDR3 has 15 residues. Germline assignment: CDR1 LNHNV and CDR2 YYDKDF (reference sequence). CDR3 residues: CATSFGAVDDSPLHF. In nucleotides, the CDR3 is TGTGCCACCAGTTTCGGGGCGGTAGATGATTCACCCCTCCACTTT.

This clonotype was detected ten times or more. V usage is TRBV12-3 or TRBV12-4 and J usage is TRBJ1-1, with D uncertain. The V and J ends lost 6 bases and 8 bases respectively, with 7 bases between them. The CDR3 runs 10 residues. CDR3 protein: CASRRTEAFF. As DNA, the CDR3 is TGTGCCAGCAGAAGAACAGAAGCTTTCTTT.

This clonotype was seen a handful of times. J is TRBJ2-2 and V is TRBV19; D gene unclear. The germline gives CDR1 LNHDA, CDR2 SQIVND (reference sequence). The CDR3 contains 14 residues. V lost 7 bases and J lost 0, with 9 bases in between. The CDR3 sequence: CASKAVANTGELFF. The CDR3 coding sequence is TGTGCCAGTAAGGCCGTTGCGAACACCGGGGAGCTGTTTTTT.

The chain has TRBV4-2 and TRBJ2-7, with 11 bases that match TRBD2. The germline V gene has CDR1 LGHNA and CDR2 YNFKEQ. This CDR3 has 17 amino acids. The junction had 5 bases not matched to a gene; V was cut back by 0 bases and J by 1 base. The CDR3 DNA is TGTGCCAGCAGCCAAGAGGCGGGGACTAGCGGTTCCTACGAGCAGTACTTC. Residues: CASSQEAGTSGSYEQYF.

Only a few counts were recorded for this clonotype. The chain links TRBV4-1 to TRBJ1-2; 7 nucleotides match TRBD1. V lost 1 base and J lost 3; bases outside the gene matches: 2. The CDR3 extends over 14 amino acids. Germline loops: CDR1 MGHRA, CDR2 YSYEKL. In DNA form, the CDR3 reads TGCGCCAGCAGCCAAGTGGGACAGCACTATGGCTACACCTTC. It is translated as CASSQVGQHYGYTF.

This clonotype occurred many times. The V call is TRBV7-3, the J call TRBJ1-1; D call uncertain. The CDR3 loop spans 13 amino acids. Trimming removed 5 bases from V and 4 bases from J, with 11 bases in between. Germline V gene data show CDR1 as SGHTA and CDR2 as FQGTGA. The CDR3 region is CASSPTLSTEAFF. The DNA for the CDR3 is TGTGCCAGCAGCCCGACCCTGAGCACTGAAGCTTTCTTT.

This clonotype was found many times. The chain couples TRBV6-1 to TRBJ2-7; 7 positions agree with TRBD2. The CDR3 sequence is 12 residues long. The trim removed 6 bases at V and 3 bases at J, leaving 2 bases unmatched. Germline CDR1 reads MNHNS; CDR2 reads SASEGT. The CDR3 spells CASRGGDYEQYF. The CDR3 DNA sequence: TGTGCCAGCAGGGGAGGGGACTACGAGCAGTACTTC.

This clonotype was seen a handful of times. The chain links TRBV7-9 to TRBJ1-4; possible D gene TRBD1, 6 bases. The CDR3 has 15 amino acids. V was pared by 4 bases and J by 4 bases, with 13 bases between. Germline CDR1 is SEHNR and CDR2 is FQNEAQ (reference sequence). The CDR3 DNA follows: TGTGCCAGCAGCTCAACTACAGGGCTTAATGAAAAACTGTTTTTT. Protein sequence: CASSSTTGLNEKLFF.